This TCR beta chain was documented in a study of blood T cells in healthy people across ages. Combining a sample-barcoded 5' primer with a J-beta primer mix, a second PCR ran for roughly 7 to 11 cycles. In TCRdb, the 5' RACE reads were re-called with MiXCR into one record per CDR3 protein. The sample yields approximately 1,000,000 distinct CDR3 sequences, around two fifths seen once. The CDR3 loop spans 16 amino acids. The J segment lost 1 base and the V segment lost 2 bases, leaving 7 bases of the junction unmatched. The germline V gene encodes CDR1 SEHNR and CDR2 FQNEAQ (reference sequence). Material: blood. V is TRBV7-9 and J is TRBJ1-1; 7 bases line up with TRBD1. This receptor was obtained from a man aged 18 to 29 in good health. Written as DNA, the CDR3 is TGTGCCAGCAGCTTACTTGGCCGGGACAGGAACACTGAAGCTTTCTTT. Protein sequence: CASSLLGRDRNTEAFF.